This T cell receptor (beta chain) comes out of a study of identical twins. Study conclusions and caveats: The models gave estimates that fell short of the out-of-frame TCR alpha sharing seen in monozygotic twins.

Details on this clonotype: What it binds is not known.

TCRdb re-called the 5' RACE reads through MiXCR, storing one row per CDR3 protein. This table holds 1.5 million to 2 million distinct CDR3 sequences, under 35% found once. V was clipped by 4 bases and J by 11 bases, with 24 bases between them. Germline V CDR1 and CDR2: SGHRS, YFSETQ. The CDR3 contains 15 residues. The rearrangement uses TRBV5-1 and TRBJ2-5, with D perhaps given as TRBD1 or TRBD2 (6 bases each). The sample consisted of cord blood. This receptor was obtained from a newborn girl in good health. The CDR3 bases are TGCGCCAGCAGCCCCGGGGGCCTAGGGAGGAATGAGCAGTACTTC. Its translation is CASSPGGLGRNEQYF.